The rows below give T cell receptor beta chains drawn from one sample of a study of response to subunit inactivated influenza vaccine. TCRdb re-analysed the RT-PCR reads in MiXCR, keeping a single row per CDR3 protein. The sample has 280,000 or so distinct CDR3 sequences, 21% seen once; the top ten hold more than 8.5%. The sequenced sample was PBMCs from blood, obtained about 20 months after vaccination. The receptors here all came from a man aged 45 to 75 who received an inactivated influenza vaccine. The CDR3 runs from the conserved cysteine through the conserved F or W. The D gene is left open where the match is weak. Expanded clones get a size class; other rows say once, few or many, or leave the size out.

cdr3_length clone_size j_call d_call v_call cdr3_aa cdr3_nt
13 . TRBJ2-5 TRBD1 TRBV7-9 CASSDWTGETQYF TGTGCCAGCAGCGATTGGACAGGGGAGACCCAGTACTTC
15 few TRBJ2-5 TRBD2 TRBV28 CASRRPSGGSETQYF TGTGCCAGCAGACGACCTTCGGGGGGGTCGGAGACCCAGTACTTC
16 . TRBJ1-2 TRBD1 TRBV28 CASSPLGTGKHYGYTF TGTGCCAGCAGTCCCCTCGGGACAGGGAAGCACTATGGCTACACCTTC
13 many TRBJ2-7 . TRBV4-1 CASSQGRTSPRYF TGCGCCAGCAGCCAAGGCCGGACTTCCCCCCGGTACTTC
14 . TRBJ1-5 . TRBV3-1 CASSQDLLVGPQHF TGTGCCAGCAGCCAAGATCTGTTAGTTGGGCCCCAGCATTTT
11 . TRBJ2-2 . TRBV13 CASSFHGELFF TGTGCCAGCAGCTTTCACGGGGAGCTGTTTTTT
15 . TRBJ1-1 . TRBV5-1 CASRNGGIMNTEAFF TGCGCCAGCCGAAATGGGGGTATCATGAACACTGAAGCTTTCTTT
14 . TRBJ2-5 TRBD1 TRBV7-9 CASSSTGGAETQYF TGTGCCAGCAGCTCTACAGGGGGTGCAGAGACCCAGTACTTC
13 few TRBJ2-3 TRBD1 TRBV5-1 CASSRGTGLTQYF TGCGCCAGCAGCCGCGGGACAGGTTTAACGCAGTATTTT
15 few TRBJ2-1 TRBD1 TRBV6-5 CASSSWDRVMNEQFF TGTGCCAGCAGTTCCTGGGACAGGGTAATGAATGAGCAGTTCTTC
14 . TRBJ2-7 . TRBV28 CASSQRDPTYEQYF TGTGCCAGCAGCCAACGGGACCCGACTTACGAGCAGTACTTC
14 . TRBJ2-6 . TRBV20-1 CSARRGTGANVLTF TGCAGTGCTAGACGAGGTACTGGGGCCAACGTCCTGACTTTC
14 many TRBJ1-1 . TRBV5-1 CASSPADSYTEAFF TGCGCCAGCAGCCCGGCGGACAGTTACACTGAAGCTTTCTTT
17 . TRBJ2-1 TRBD1 TRBV3-1 CASSQGTGGTLYNEQFF TGTGCCAGCAGCCAAGGGACAGGGGGCACTCTCTACAATGAGCAGTTCTTC